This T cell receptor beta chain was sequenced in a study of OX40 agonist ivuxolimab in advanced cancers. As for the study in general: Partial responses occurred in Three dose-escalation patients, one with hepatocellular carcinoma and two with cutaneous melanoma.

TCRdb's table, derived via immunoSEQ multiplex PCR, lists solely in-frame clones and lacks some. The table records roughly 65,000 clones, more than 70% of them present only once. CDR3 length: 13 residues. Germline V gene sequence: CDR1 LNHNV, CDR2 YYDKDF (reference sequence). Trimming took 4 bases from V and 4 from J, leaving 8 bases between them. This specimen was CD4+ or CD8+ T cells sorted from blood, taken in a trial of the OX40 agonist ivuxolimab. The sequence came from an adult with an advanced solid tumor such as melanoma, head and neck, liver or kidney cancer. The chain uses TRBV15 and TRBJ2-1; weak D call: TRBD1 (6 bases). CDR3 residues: CATSNRVYNEQFF. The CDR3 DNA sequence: TGTGCCACCAGCAACAGGGTGTACAATGAGCAGTTCTTC.